This TCR beta chain comes out of a study of blood T cell repertoires in COVID-19 (dated by TCRdb to 2018 to 2021). Regarding the research as a whole: Samples covering the acute and convalescent phases of COVID-19 were provided by collaborators in the United States, Italy and Spain. The prospective study material was composed of cDNA or gDNA derived from T cells, B-cell-depleted T cells, or PBMCs. Subjects who had been exposed to COVID-19, were actively infected with it, or had recovered from it provided the deeply sampled blood TCRbeta repertoires that made up the dataset. The repertoires were made available in a free public database intended to serve as a resource for research on the immune response to SARS-CoV-2. Samples came from the ongoing ImmuneRACE study (first 160 participants) plus 1,254 subjects from 6 global collaborators. A de-identified subject ID, COVID-19 status, age in years and sex were almost always included in the sample metadata. HLA class I and class II types, where available, came from metadata supplied by the sample provider rather than from assay-based typing.

Each collaborating institution followed its own protocols to collect whole blood in K2EDTA tubes. For TCRbeta analysis, collaborators shipped samples in one of three forms: frozen whole blood, isolated PBMCs, or DNA extracted from either of those sample types. Relative to germline, V is missing 5 bases and J is missing 4 bases, with 3 bases of the junction outside any gene match. The CDR3, from cysteine to phenylalanine, totals 14 residues. Just CDR3 DNA is preserved here, 42 bases in frame from base 1. CDR1 and CDR2 are drawn from the germline V gene: SGHTA, FQGTGA. The immunoSEQ Assay, a bias-controlled multiplex PCR, was used to amplify TCRbeta CDR3 regions from genomic DNA. The study's processing was this. Within the assay, amplification of reference gene primers was used to estimate how many nucleated cells each sample contained. To quantify the absolute abundance of each unique TCRbeta CDR3 rearrangement, sequence reads were collapsed and filtered. For each sample, productive Simpson clonality was calculated by taking the square root of Simpson's diversity index across productive rearrangements. In its TCRdb copy, this immuneACCESS table keeps in-frame sequences only and misses some clones. Where compared with another copy, unresolved V genes explain less than half of these, and the others have no known cause. Clone size and the V and J calls come from that table; the DNA yielded D and trimming. Recorded for this sample are 130,000 to 150,000 clones; around 84% of them occurred a single time. The ten most abundant clones make up about 7% of the sample.

Study-level results and caveats: The amount of clinical and demographic metadata varied by source and participant and was provided uncurated.

Points on this clone: Its antigen remains unidentified. No clone much larger than this one lies a single base away; base qualities are absent. This sample also contains other DNA sequences that code for the same CDR3.

This receptor was identified in a woman aged 45-65 years in a cohort sampled during active or convalescent COVID-19. The chain was built from TRBV7-3 and TRBJ2-1; the junction holds 9 bases that match TRBD1. The sample taken for sequencing was peripheral blood. This receptor carries the CDR3 CASSPGQGYNEQFF. In nucleotide form, the sequence is TGTGCCAGCAGCCCCGGACAGGGGTACAATGAGCAGTTCTTC.